This TCR beta chain was found in a study of identical twins' blood T cells. Study-level points and caveats: Each donor's most abundant TCRbeta clonotypes shared more CDR3 sequences with her twin than unrelated donors.

Six healthy women, forming three identical twin pairs, donated samples. Reared together, all three twin pairs probably met the same infectious agents and vaccines. A previously described protocol, modified, built RNA-based TCR cDNA libraries. One entry per CDR3 protein results from TCRdb running MiXCR on the 5' RACE reads. The table has fewer than 450,000 distinct CDR3 sequences, under 30% seen once; the top ten hold around 5.6%. Worth noting for this clonotype: Its antigen is unknown.

V was pared by 3 bases and J by 2 bases, with 8 bases between. CDR1 and CDR2 from the germline V gene are LGHDT and YNNKEL (reference sequence). This CDR3 spans 14 amino acids. The chain combines TRBV3-1 with TRBJ2-1; unclear D gene. The clonotype originates from a woman aged 18-55 years in good health. The specimen was PBMCs. CDR3: CASSHSSPYNEQFF. The CDR3 DNA follows: TGTGCCAGCAGCCACTCAAGCCCCTACAATGAGCAGTTCTTC.